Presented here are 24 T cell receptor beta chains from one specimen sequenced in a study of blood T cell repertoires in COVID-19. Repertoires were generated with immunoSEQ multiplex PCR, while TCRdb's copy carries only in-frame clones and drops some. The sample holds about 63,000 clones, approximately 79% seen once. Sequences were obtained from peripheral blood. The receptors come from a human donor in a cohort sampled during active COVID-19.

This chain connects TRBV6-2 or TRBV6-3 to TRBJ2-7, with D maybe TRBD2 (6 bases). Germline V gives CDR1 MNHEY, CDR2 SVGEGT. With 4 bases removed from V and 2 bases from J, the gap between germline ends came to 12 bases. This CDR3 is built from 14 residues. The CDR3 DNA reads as TGTGCCAGCAGTTCCGGACTATCCCCCTACGAGCAGTACTTC. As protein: CASSSGLSPYEQYF.

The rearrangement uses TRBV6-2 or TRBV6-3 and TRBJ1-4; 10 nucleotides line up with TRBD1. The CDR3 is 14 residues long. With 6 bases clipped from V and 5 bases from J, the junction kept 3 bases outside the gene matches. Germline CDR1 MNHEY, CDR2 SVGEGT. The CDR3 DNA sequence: TGTGCCAGCAGCTGGACAGGGGGAAATGAAAAACTGTTTTTT. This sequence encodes CASSWTGGNEKLFF.

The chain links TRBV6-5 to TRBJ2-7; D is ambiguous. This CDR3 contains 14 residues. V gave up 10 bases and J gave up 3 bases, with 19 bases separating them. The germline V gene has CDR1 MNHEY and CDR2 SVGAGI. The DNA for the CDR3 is TGTGCCACCACCCCGGCGGAAACAAGCTACGAGCAGTACTTC. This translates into CATTPAETSYEQYF.

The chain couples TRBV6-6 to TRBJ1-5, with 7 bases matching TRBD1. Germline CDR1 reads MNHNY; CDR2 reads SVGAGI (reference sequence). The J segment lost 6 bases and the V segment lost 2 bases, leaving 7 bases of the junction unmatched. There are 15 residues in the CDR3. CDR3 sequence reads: CASSYLSTGSQPQHF. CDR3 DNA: TGTGCCAGCAGTTACCTCTCGACAGGGTCTCAGCCCCAGCATTTT.

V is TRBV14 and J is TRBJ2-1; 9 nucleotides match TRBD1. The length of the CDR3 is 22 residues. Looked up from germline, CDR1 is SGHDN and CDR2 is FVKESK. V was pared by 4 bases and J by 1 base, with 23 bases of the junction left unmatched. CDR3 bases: TGTGCCAGCAGCCCACCAAAGGTTGGGCCGACAGGGGGACTCGGTTCCTACAATGAGCAGTTCTTC. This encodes CASSPPKVGPTGGLGSYNEQFF.

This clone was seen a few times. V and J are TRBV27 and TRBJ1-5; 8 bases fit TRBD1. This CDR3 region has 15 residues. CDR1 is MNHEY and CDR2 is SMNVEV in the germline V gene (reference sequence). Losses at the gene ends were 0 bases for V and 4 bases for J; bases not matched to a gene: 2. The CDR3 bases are TGTGCCAGCAGTTTATCACGACAGGGGAATCAGCCCCAGCATTTT. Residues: CASSLSRQGNQPQHF.

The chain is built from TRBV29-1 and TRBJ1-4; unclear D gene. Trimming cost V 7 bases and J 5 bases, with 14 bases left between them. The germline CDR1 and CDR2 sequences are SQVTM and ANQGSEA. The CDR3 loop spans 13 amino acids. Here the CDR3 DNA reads TGCAGCGCCTGGTCACACGGGAATGAAAAACTGTTTTTT. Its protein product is CSAWSHGNEKLFF. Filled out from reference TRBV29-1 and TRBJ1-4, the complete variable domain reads SAVISQKPSRDICQRGTSLTIQCQVDSQVTMMFWYRQQPGQSLTLIATANQGSEATYESGFVIDKFPISRPNLTFSTLTVSNMSPEDSSIYLCSAWSHGNEKLFFGSGTQLSVL.

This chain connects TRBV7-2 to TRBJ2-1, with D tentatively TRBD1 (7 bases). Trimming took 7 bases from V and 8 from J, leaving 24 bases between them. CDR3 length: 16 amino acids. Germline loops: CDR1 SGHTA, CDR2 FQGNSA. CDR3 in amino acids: CASTQGVAVVSHEQFF. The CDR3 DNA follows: TGTGCCAGCACCCAGGGGGTAGCGGTAGTCTCCCATGAGCAGTTCTTC.

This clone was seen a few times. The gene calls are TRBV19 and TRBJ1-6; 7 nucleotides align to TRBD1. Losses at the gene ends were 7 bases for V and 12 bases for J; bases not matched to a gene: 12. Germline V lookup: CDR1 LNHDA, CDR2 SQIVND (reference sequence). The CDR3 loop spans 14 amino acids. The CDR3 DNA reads TGTGCCAGTAATACGGGACAGCGAATCGGACCCCTCCACTTT. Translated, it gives CASNTGQRIGPLHF.

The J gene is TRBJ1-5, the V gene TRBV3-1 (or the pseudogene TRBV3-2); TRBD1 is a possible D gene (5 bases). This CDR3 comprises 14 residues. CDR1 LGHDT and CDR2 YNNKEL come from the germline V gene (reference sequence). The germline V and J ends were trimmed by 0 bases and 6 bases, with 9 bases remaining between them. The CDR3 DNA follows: TGTGCCAGCAGCCAAGAAGGAGGGGCTCAGCCCCAGCATTTT. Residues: CASSQEGGAQPQHF.

The CDR3 sequence: CASSLRSGGSQDNEQFF. The CDR3 nucleotides read TGTGCCAGCAGCTTACGGTCGGGGGGCTCCCAAGACAATGAGCAGTTCTTC. The chain is built from TRBV11-3 and TRBJ2-1, with D possibly TRBD2 on 7 matching bases. Germline CDR1 is SGHNT and CDR2 is YENEEA. The germline V and J ends were trimmed by 2 bases and 5 bases, with 19 bases remaining between them. This CDR3 is built from 17 residues.

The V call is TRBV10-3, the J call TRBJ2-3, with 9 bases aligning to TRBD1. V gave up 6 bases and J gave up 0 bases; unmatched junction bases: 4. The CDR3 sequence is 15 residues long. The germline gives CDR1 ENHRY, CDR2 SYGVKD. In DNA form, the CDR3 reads TGTGCCATCAGGGGACAGGGCCTAAGCACAGATACGCAGTATTTT. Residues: CAIRGQGLSTDTQYF.

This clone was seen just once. The CDR3 loop reads CASSFEGGTEAKNIQYF. The CDR3 bases are TGTGCCAGCAGCTTCGAGGGAGGGACCGAAGCCAAAAACATTCAGTACTTC. The chain joins TRBV5-6 to TRBJ2-4; 7 bases map to TRBD2. Per germline, CDR1 SGHDT and CDR2 YYEEEE. V was clipped by 2 bases and J by 0 bases; unmatched bases: 8. The CDR3 has 17 residues. Variable domain in full (rest from reference TRBV5-6 and TRBJ2-4): DAGVTQSPTHLIKTRGQQVTLRCSPKSGHDTVSWYQQALGQGPQFIFQYYEEEERQRGNFPDRFSGHQFPNYSSELNVNALLLGDSALYLCASSFEGGTEAKNIQYFGAGTRLSVL.

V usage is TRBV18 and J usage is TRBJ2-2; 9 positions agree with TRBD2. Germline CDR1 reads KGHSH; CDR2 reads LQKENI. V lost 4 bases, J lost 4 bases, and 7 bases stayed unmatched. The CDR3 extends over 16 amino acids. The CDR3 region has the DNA TGTGCCAGCTCACAAACCGGGACTAGCTTCACCGGGGAGCTGTTTTTT. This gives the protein CASSQTGTSFTGELFF.

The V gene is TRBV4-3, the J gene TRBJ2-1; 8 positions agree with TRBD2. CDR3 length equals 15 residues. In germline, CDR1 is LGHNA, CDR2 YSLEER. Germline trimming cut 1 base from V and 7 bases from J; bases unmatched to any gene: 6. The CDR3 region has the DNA TGCGCCAGCAGCCAAGTAAGCGGGAGATGGAATGAGCAGTTCTTC. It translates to CASSQVSGRWNEQFF.

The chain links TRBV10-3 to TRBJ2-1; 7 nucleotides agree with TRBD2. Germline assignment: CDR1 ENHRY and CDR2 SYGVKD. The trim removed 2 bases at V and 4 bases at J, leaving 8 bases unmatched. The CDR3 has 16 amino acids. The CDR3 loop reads CAISEVPGGRYNEQFF. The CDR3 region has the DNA TGTGCCATCAGTGAGGTTCCGGGGGGACGATACAATGAGCAGTTCTTC.

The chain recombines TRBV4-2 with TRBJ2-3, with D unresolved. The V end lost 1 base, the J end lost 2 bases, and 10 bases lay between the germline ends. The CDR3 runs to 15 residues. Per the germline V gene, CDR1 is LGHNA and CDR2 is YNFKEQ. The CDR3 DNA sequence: TGTGCCAGCAGCCAAGGTTCGGTAGTCACAGATACGCAGTATTTT. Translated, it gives CASSQGSVVTDTQYF.

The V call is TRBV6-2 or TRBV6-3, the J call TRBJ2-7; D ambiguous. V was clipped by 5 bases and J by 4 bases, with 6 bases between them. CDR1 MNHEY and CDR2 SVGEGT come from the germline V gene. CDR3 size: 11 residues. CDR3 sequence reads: CASSKQYEQYF. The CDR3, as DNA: TGTGCCAGCAGTAAACAGTACGAGCAGTACTTC.

The CDR3 coding sequence is TGTGCCACCCTTACAGGGCCTGGAACTGAAGCTTTCTTT. Translating gives CATLTGPGTEAFF. This chain connects TRBV19 to TRBJ1-1, with a tentative D call TRBD1 (6 bases). V lost 10 bases and J 5 bases, leaving 17 bases between the germline ends. This CDR3 region has 13 residues. Germline V gene sequence: CDR1 LNHDA, CDR2 SQIVND (reference sequence).

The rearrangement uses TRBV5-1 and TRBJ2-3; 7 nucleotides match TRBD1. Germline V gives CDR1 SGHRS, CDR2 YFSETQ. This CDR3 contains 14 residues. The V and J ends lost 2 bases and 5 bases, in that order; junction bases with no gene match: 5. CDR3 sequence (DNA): TGCGCCAGCAGCTTAGGACAGGCGGGAGATACGCAGTATTTT. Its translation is CASSLGQAGDTQYF.

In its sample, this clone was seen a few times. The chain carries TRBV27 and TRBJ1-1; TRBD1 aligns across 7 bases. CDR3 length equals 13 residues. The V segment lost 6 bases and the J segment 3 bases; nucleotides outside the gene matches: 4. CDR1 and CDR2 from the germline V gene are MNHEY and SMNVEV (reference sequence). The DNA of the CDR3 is TGTGCCAGCAGACAGGGGATTTACACTGAAGCTTTCTTT. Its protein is CASRQGIYTEAFF.

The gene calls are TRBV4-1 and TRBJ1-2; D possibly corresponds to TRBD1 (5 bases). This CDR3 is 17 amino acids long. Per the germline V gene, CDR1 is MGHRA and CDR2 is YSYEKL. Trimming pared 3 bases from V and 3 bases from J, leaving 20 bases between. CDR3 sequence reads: CASSHVIHRKGDYGYTF. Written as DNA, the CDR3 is TGCGCCAGCAGCCACGTGATCCACAGGAAAGGGGACTATGGCTACACCTTC.

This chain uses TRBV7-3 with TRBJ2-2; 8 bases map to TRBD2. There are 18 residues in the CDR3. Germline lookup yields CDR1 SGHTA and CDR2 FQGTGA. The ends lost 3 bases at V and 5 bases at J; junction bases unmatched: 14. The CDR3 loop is CASSFGTRGPGSTGELFF. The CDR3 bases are TGTGCCAGCAGCTTTGGGACTAGAGGTCCGGGAAGTACCGGGGAGCTGTTTTTT. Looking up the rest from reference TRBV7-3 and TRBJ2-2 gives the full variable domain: GAGVSQTPSNKVTEKGKYVELRCDPISGHTALYWYRQSLGQGPEFLIYFQGTGAADDSGLPNDRFFAVRPEGSVSTLKIQRTERGDSAVYLCASSFGTRGPGSTGELFFGEGSRLTVL.

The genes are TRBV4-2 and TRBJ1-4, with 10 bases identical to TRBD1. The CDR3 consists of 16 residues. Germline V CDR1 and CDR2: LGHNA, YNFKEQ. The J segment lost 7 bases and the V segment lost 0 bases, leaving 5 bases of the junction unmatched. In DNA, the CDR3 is TGTGCCAGCAGCCAAGATAAGGGGACAGGGGTTGAAAAACTGTTTTTT. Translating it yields CASSQDKGTGVEKLFF.